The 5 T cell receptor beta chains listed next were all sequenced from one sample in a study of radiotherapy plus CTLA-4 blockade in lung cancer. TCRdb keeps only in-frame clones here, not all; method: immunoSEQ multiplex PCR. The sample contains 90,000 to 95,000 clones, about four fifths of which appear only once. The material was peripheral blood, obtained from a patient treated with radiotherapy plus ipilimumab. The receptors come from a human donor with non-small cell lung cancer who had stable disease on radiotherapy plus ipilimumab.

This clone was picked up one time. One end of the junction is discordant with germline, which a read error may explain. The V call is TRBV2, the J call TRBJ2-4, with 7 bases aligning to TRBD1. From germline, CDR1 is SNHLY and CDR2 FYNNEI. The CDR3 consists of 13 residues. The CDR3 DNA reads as TGTGCCAGCAGTCGAAGGGGGCAGGGGGTTATCGACTTC. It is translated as CASSRRGQGVIDF.

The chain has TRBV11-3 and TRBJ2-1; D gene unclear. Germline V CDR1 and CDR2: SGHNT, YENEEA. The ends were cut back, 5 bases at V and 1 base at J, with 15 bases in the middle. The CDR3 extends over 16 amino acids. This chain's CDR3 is CASSRAAQRSYNEQFF. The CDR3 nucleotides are TGTGCCAGCAGCCGTGCAGCTCAAAGGTCCTACAATGAGCAGTTCTTC.

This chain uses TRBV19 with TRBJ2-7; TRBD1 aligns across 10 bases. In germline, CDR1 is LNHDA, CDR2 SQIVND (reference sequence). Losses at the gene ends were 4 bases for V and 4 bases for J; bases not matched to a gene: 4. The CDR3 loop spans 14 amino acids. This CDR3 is CASSTRTGGYEQYF. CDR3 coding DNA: TGTGCCAGTAGTACCCGGACAGGGGGATACGAGCAGTACTTC.

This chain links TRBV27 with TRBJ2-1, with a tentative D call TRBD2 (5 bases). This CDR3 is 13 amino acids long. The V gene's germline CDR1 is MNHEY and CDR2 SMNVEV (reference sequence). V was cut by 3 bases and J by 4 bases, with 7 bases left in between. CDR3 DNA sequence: TGTGCCAGCAGTTTGGGCGGGTACAATGAGCAGTTCTTC. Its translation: CASSLGGYNEQFF.

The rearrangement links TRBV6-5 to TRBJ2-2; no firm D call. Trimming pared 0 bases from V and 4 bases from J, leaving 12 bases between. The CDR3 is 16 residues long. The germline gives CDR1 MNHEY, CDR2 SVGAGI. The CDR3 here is CASSYSITAATGELFF. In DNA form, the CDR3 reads TGTGCCAGCAGTTACTCGATCACGGCGGCCACCGGGGAGCTGTTTTTT.